One sample yielded the 3 T cell receptor beta chains listed below, sequenced in a study of regulatory T cells in long-lasting Graves disease (dated by TCRdb to the early 2020s). The protocol used for the library was multiplex PCR. Sequenced using an Illumina HiSeq 4000. TCR beta libraries were built with iRepertoire HTBI primers and Arm-PCR amplification of CDR3 regions. The raw public data were reprocessed by TCRdb itself: fastp quality trimming at Q25, MiXCR clonotype calling, in-frame beta chains only. Merged by CDR3 protein, the rows form single entries marked with the most common genes and DNA. Recorded for this sample are 350,000 to 400,000 distinct CDR3 sequences; 15% to 18% of them occurred a single time. The ten biggest clones cover 22% of the sample. According to the study, the label for this sample's time point signals: newly diagnosed GD, antithyroid drugs for less than 3 months. For both TCR sequencing and RNA sequencing, RNA was extracted from PBMCs using TRIzol.

The sequenced sample was peripheral blood mononuclear cells (PBMCs), obtained at new diagnosis, from a patient treated with antithyroid drugs. The receptor source for this set is a female donor with Graves disease.

This clonotype has a count of ten or more. The rearrangement links TRBV27 to TRBJ1-1, with 9 bases lining up with TRBD1. The germline gives CDR1 MNHEY, CDR2 SMNVEV (reference sequence). The CDR3 runs 14 residues. V lost 8 bases to trimming and J lost 8 bases; unmatched junction nucleotides: 12. The CDR3 region has the DNA TGTGCCAGCGGACGGAACAGGGGGCCAGAGGAAGCTTTCTTT. Its translation is CASGRNRGPEEAFF.

With regard to this clonotype: A much larger clone lies a single base off, so this may be a read error. Lacking the conserved final phenylalanine or tryptophan, this CDR3 likely reflects a read error. J is TRBJ1-1 and V is TRBV6-5, with 9 bases lining up with TRBD1. The junction had 8 bases not matched to a gene; V was cut back by 2 bases and J by 7 bases. The germline V gene has CDR1 MNHEY and CDR2 SVGAGI. The CDR3 spans 15 residues. The CDR3 spells CASSYRRGQGGEAFL. DNA for the CDR3: TGTGCCAGCAGTTACCGCCGGGGACAGGGAGGTGAAGCTTTCCTT.

This clonotype occurred a few times. The V and J genes are TRBV12-3 or TRBV12-4 and TRBJ2-5; possibly TRBD1 for D (5 bases). Between the trimmed V and J ends, which lost 5 bases and 3 bases, there was a span of 16 bases. The CDR3 has 15 residues. This CDR3 reads CASSGGPATEETQYF. CDR3 bases: TGTGCCAGCAGTGGCGGTCCGGCGACAGAAGAGACCCAGTACTTC.